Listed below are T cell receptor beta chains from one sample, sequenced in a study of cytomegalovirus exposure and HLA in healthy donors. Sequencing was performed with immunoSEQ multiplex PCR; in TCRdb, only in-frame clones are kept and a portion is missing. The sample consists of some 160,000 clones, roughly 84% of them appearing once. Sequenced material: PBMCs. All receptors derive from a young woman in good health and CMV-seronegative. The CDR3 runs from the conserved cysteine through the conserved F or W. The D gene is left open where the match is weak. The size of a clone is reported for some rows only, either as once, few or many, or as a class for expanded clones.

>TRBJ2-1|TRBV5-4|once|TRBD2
TGTGCCAGCAGCGCACTAGCGGGGGGGCTCAATGAGCAGTTCTTC
CASSALAGGLNEQFF
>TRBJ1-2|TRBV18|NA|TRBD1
TGTGCCAGCTCATCAGGGGGACAGATCTATGGCTACACCTTC
CASSSGGQIYGYTF
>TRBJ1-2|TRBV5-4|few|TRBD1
TGTGCCAGCAGCCCGGGACAGGGGAGAGGGGGCGGCTACACCTTC
CASSPGQGRGGGYTF
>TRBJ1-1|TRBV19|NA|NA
TGTGCCAGTAGTTTTACAGGGAGACACACTGAAGCTTTCTTT
CASSFTGRHTEAFF
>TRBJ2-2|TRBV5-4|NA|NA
TGTGCCAGCAGCTTCCGGCAGGTGGGGAGCACCGGGGAGCTGTTTTTT
CASSFRQVGSTGELFF
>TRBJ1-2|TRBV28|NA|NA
TGTGCCAGCAGTTTAAGGAGTGGCTACACCTTC
CASSLRSGYTF
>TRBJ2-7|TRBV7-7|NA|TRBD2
TGTGCTAGCAGCTTAAACGGGGGGGCGGACGAGCAGTACTTC
CASSLNGGADEQYF
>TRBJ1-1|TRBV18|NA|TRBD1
TGTGCCAGCTCCGGGTGGACAGGCATGAACACTGAAGCTTTCTTT
CASSGWTGMNTEAFF
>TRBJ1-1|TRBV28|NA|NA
TGTGCCAGCAGGACCGGGGGAACTGAAGCTTTCTTT
CASRTGGTEAFF
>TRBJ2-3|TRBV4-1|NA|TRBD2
TGCGCCAGCAGCCTCCAGGAGCGGGGGAACACAGATACGCAGTATTTT
CASSLQERGNTDTQYF
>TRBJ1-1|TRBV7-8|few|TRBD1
TGTGCCAGCAGCGGGACAGGGGGCCTGGGCACTGAAGCTTTCTTT
CASSGTGGLGTEAFF
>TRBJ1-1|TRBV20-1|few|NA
TGCAGTGCGGGCCCAGAAACTGAAGCTTTCTTT
CSAGPETEAFF
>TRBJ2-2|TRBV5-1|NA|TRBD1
TGCGCCAGCAGCCAAGACAGGGGAAACACCGGGGAGCTGTTTTTT
CASSQDRGNTGELFF
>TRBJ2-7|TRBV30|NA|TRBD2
TGTGCCTGGAGTAGCGGGGGGGCCGGAGTCGACGAGCAGTACTTC
CAWSSGGAGVDEQYF
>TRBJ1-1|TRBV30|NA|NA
TGTGCCTGGAGTAACGGAGAGAACACTGAAGCTTTCTTT
CAWSNGENTEAFF
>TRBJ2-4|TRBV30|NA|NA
TGTGCCTGGAGTCTTGGGACAAGGAACATTCAGTACTTC
CAWSLGTRNIQYF
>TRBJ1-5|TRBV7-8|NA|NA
TGTGCCAGCAGCTTGGGGCTTAGCAATCAGCCCCAGCATTTT
CASSLGLSNQPQHF
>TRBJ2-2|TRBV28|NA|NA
TGTGCCAGCAGTTTAGGCGGAGGGATCGGCGGGGAGCTGTTTTTT
CASSLGGGIGGELFF
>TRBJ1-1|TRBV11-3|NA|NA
TGTGCCAGCACCATATTAGGGGGTATGAACACTGAAGCTTTCTTT
CASTILGGMNTEAFF
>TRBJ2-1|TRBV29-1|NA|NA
TGCAGCGTTGAAGACGGTAGTCACAATGAGCAGTTCTTC
CSVEDGSHNEQFF
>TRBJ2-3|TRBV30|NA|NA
TGTGCCTGGAGTGTACGGAGCGGGACAACAGATACGCAGTATTTT
CAWSVRSGTTDTQYF
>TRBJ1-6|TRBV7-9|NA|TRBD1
TGTGGCACCGGGACAGGTAGATCACCCCTCCACTTT
CGTGTGRSPLHF
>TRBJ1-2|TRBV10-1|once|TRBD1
TGCGCCAGCAGTGAGAACAGGGGCTATGGCTACACCTTC
CASSENRGYGYTF
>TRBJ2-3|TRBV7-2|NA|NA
TGTGCCAGCAGCCTTCCCCCGGGTGGGGGGGCCGCAGATACGCAGTATTTT
CASSLPPGGGAADTQYF
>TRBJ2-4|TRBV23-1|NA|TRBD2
TGCGCCAGCAGTCATCTACCCACGGGGGGAGCCAAAAACATTCAGTACTTC
CASSHLPTGGAKNIQYF
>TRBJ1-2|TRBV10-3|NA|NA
TGTGCCATCCCGCAGGGAGGGATGAATAACTATGGCTACACCTTC
CAIPQGGMNNYGYTF
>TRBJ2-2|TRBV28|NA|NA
TGTGCCAGCAGTTTATGGCAGTCGAACACCGGGGAGCTGTTTTTT
CASSLWQSNTGELFF
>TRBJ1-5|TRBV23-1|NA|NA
TGCGCCAGCAGTAATAGTCCGCGTAATCAGCCCCAGCATTTT
CASSNSPRNQPQHF
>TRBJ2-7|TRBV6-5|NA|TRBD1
TGTGCCAGCAGGTATGACAGGGCGAGATACGAGCAGTACTTC
CASRYDRARYEQYF
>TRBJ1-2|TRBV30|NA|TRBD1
TGTGCCTGTCCTAAGACAGGGGACTATGGCTACACCTTC
CACPKTGDYGYTF
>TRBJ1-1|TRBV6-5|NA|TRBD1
TGTGCCAGCAGTTACTCGCCGGGACAGAGCTTTGAAGCTTTCTTT
CASSYSPGQSFEAFF
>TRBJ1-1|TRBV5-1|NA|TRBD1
TGCGCCAGCAGCCTGGGACAGCCGAACACTGAAGCTTTCTTT
CASSLGQPNTEAFF
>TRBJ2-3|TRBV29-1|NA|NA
TGCAGCGTTGAACCCTCTTCCACAGATACGCAGTATTTT
CSVEPSSTDTQYF
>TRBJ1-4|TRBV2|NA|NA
TGTGCCAGCGGGGGCTTTCTTAATGAAAAACTGTTTTTT
CASGGFLNEKLFF
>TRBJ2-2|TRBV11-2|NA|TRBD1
TGTGCCAGCAGCTCGAACGTTCTTAGGACAGGGGTCACCGGGGAGCTGTTTTTT
CASSSNVLRTGVTGELFF
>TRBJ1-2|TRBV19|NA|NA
TGTGCCAGCATGGACGGGAGCTATGGCTACACCTTC
CASMDGSYGYTF
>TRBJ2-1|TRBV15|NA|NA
TGTGCCACCAGCAGAGGCGAAAATGAGCAGTTCTTC
CATSRGENEQFF
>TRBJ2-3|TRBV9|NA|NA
TGTGCCAGCAGCGTAGCGTCTAGCCATGGCACAGATACGCAGTATTTT
CASSVASSHGTDTQYF
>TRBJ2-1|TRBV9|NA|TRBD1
TGTGCCAGCAGCAGACAGGGGAGCTCCTACAATGAGCAGTTCTTC
CASSRQGSSYNEQFF
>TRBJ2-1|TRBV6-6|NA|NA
TGTGCCAGCAGTTACTCGGGGGGATCCTACAATGAGCAGTTCTTC
CASSYSGGSYNEQFF
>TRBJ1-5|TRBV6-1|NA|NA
TGTGCCAGCAGTCCGTCGGGGGGCGGTGTACCCCAGCATTTT
CASSPSGGGVPQHF
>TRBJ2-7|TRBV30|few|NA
TGTGCCTGGAGTGGGCAGGGGAACCACGAGCAGTACTTC
CAWSGQGNHEQYF
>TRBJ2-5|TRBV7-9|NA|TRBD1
TGTGCCAGCAGCTTGGGGGACAGGGCTTCTCTAGGGGAGACCCAGTACTTC
CASSLGDRASLGETQYF
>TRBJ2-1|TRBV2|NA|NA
TGTGCCAGCAGTGAAGCGGGGGGGCCGATAGATGAGCAGTTCTTC
CASSEAGGPIDEQFF
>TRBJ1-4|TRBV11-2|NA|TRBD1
TGTGCCAGCAGCTCAGGGGGCCAGGGTGATGAAAAACTGTTTTTT
CASSSGGQGDEKLFF
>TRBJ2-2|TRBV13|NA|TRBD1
TGTGCCAGCAGGAAGCAGGGGGTCGGTTTCGCCGGGGAGCTGTTTTTT
CASRKQGVGFAGELFF
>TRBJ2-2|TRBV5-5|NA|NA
TGTGCCAGCAGCTTGAAGAGTAGGACTACGGAGATCGGTGGGGAGCTGTTTTTT
CASSLKSRTTEIGGELFF
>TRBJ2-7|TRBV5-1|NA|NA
TGCGCCAGCAGCTTGGATTTAGCTAGAACCTACGAGCAGTACTTC
CASSLDLARTYEQYF
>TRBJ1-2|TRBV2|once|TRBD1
TGTGCCAGCAGCTTGGACAGGGGGCGTGGTGGCTACACCTTC
CASSLDRGRGGYTF
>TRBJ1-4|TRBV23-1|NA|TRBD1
TGCGCCAGCGGGGGGGGGACAGGGCCCGAAAAACTGTTTTTT
CASGGGTGPEKLFF
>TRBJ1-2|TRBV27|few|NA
TGTGCCAGCAGTTTACGGGTGGACAGAGAAGACAAAGGCTATGGCTACACCTTC
CASSLRVDREDKGYGYTF
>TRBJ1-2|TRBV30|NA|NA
TGTGCCTGGAGTGTAGGATGGGACTTGAACTATGGCTACACCTTC
CAWSVGWDLNYGYTF
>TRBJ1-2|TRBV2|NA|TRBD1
TGTGCCAGCAAACCGGGACAGGGAACCTATGGCTACACCTTC
CASKPGQGTYGYTF